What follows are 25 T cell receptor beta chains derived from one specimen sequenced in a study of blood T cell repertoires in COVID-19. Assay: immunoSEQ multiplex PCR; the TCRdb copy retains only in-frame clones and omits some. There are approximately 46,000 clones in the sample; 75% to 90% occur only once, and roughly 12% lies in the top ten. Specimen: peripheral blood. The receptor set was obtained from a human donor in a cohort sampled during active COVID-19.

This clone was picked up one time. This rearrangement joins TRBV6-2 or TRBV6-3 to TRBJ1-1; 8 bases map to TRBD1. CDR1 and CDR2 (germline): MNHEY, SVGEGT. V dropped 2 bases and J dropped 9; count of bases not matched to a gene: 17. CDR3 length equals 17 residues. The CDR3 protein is CASSYTQGAPTFNKAFF. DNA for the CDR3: TGTGCCAGCAGTTACACCCAGGGGGCGCCCACCTTTAACAAAGCTTTCTTT.

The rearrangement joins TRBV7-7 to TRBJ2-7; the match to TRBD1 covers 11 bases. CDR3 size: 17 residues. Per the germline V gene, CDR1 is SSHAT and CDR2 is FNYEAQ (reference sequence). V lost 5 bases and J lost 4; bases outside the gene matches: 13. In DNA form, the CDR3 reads TGTGCCAGCAGCCCATGGACAGGGGGCTCTCGGGGGTACGAGCAGTACTTC. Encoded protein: CASSPWTGGSRGYEQYF.

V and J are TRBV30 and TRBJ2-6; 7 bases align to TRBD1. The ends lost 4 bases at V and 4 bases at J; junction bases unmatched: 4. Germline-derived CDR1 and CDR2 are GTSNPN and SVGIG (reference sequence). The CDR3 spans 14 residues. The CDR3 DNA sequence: TGTGCCTGGACCGACAGGGTGGGGGCCAACGTCCTGACTTTC. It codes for CAWTDRVGANVLTF.

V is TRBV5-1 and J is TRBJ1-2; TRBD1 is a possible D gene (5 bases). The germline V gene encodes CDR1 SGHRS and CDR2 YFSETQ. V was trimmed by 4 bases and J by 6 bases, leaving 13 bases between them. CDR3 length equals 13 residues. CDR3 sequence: CASSPWGEDGYTF. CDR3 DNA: TGCGCCAGCAGCCCCTGGGGCGAGGATGGCTACACCTTC.

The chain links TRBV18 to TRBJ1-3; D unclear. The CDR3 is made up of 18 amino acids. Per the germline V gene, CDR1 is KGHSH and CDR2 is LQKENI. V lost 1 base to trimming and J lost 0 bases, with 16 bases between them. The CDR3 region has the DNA TGTGCCAGCTCACCACGACGCGGTGCGTCAGACTCTGGAAACACCATATATTTT. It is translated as CASSPRRGASDSGNTIYF.

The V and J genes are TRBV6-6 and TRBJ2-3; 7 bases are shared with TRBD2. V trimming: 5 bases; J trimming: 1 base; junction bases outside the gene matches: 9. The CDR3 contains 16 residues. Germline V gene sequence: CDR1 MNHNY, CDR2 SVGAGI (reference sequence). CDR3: CASSPREGLGTDTQYF. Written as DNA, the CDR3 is TGTGCCAGCAGTCCCAGGGAGGGGTTGGGCACAGATACGCAGTATTTT.

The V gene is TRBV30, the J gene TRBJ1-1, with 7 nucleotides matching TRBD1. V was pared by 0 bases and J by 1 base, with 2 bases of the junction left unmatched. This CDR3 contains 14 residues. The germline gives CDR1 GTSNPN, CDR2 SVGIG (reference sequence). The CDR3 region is CAWSVGTENTEAFF. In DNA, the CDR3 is TGTGCCTGGAGTGTTGGGACAGAGAACACTGAAGCTTTCTTT.

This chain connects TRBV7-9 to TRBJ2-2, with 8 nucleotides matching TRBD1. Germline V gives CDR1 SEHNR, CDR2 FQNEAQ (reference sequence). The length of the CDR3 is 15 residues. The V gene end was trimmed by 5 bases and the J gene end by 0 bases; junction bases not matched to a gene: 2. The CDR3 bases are TGTGCCAGCAGCCCGGGACAGGCGAACACCGGGGAGCTGTTTTTT. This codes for CASSPGQANTGELFF.

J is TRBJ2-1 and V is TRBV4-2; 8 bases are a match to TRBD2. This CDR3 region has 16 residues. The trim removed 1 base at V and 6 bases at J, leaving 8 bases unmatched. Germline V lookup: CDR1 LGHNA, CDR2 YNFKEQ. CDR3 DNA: TGTGCCAGCAGCCAAGTCTTCGGGGGGGGGTTCAATGAGCAGTTCTTC. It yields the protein CASSQVFGGGFNEQFF.

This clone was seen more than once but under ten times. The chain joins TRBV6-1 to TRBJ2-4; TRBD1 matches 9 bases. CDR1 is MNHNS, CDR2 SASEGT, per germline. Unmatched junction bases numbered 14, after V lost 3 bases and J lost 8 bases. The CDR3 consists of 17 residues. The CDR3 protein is CASSDQHATGGYDIQYF. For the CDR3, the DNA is TGTGCCAGCAGTGACCAACACGCGACAGGGGGATACGACATTCAGTACTTC.

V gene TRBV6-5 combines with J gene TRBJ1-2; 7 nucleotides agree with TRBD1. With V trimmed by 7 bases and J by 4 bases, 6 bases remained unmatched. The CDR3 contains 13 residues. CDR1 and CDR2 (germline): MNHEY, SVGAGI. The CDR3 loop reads CASKEGAGYGYTF. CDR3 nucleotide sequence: TGTGCCAGCAAGGAGGGGGCTGGCTATGGCTACACCTTC.

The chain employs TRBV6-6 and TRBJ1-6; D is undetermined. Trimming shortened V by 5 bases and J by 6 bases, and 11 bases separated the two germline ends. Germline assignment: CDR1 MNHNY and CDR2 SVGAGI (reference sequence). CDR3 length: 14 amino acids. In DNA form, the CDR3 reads TGTGCCAGCAGTCCCCTCCCGGGTAATTCACCCCTCCACTTT. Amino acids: CASSPLPGNSPLHF.

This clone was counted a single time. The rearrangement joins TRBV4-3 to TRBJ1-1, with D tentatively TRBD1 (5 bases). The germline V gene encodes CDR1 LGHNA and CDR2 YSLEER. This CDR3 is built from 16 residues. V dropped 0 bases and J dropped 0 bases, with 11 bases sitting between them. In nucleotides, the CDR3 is TGCGCCAGCAGCCAAGATAGACGGGGGTTGAACACTGAAGCTTTCTTT. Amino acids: CASSQDRRGLNTEAFF.

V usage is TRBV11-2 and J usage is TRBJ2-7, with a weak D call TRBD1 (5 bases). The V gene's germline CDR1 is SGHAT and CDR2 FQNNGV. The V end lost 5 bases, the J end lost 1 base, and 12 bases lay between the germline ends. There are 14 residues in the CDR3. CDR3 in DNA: TGTGCCAGCAGCGCCCGCAGGGATTCCTACGAGCAGTACTTC. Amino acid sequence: CASSARRDSYEQYF.

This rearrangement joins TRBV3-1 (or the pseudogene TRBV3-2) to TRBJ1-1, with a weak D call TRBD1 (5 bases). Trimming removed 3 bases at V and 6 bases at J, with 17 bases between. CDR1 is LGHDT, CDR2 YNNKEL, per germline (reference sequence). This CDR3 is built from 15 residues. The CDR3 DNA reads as TGTGCCAGCAGCCATAGGACCGCCCAGGGTGCTGAAGCTTTCTTT. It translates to CASSHRTAQGAEAFF.

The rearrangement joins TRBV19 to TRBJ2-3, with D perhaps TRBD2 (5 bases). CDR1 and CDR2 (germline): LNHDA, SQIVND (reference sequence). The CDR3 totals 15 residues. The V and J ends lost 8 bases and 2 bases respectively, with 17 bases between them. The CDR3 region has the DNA TGTGCCAGTTCACGGACTGGGTCCCTCACAGATACGCAGTATTTT. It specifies CASSRTGSLTDTQYF.

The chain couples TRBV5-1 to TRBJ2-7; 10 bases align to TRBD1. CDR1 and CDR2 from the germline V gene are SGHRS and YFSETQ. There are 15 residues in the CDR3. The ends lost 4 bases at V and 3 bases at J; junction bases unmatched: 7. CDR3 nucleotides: TGCGCCAGCAGCCCTGGGGGACAGGGGTTCTACGAGCAGTACTTC. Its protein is CASSPGGQGFYEQYF.

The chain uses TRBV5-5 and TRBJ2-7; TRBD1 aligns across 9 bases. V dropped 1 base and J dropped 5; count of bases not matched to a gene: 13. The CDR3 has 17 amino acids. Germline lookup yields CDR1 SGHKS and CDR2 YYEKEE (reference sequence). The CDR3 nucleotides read TGTGCCAGCAGCTTGCTCCTTCGTGGACAGGGGTTCCACGAGCAGTACTTC. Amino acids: CASSLLLRGQGFHEQYF.

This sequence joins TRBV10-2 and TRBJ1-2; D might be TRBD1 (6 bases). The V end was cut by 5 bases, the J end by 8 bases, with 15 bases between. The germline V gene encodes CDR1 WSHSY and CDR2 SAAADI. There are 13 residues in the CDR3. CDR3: CASSNSGGRGYTF. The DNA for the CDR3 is TGCGCCAGCAGTAACTCGGGGGGGCGAGGCTACACCTTC.

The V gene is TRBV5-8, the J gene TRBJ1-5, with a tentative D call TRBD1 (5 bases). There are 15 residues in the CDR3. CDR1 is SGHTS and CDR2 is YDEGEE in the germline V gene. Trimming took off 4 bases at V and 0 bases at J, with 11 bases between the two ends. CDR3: CASSIQGYSNQPQHF. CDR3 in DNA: TGTGCCAGCAGCATCCAGGGCTATAGCAATCAGCCCCAGCATTTT.

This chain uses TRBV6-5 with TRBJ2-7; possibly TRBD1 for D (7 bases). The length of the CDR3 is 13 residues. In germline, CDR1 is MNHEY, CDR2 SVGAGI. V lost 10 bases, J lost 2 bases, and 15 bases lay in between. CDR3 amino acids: CATSRGVTYEQYF. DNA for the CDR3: TGTGCCACCTCCAGGGGGGTTACCTACGAGCAGTACTTC.

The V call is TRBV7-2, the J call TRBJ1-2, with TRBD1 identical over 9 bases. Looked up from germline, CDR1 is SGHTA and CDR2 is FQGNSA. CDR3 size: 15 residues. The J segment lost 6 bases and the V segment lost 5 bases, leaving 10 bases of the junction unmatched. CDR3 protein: CASSLTGQGFNGYTF. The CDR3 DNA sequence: TGTGCCAGCAGCCTAACGGGACAGGGTTTTAATGGCTACACCTTC.

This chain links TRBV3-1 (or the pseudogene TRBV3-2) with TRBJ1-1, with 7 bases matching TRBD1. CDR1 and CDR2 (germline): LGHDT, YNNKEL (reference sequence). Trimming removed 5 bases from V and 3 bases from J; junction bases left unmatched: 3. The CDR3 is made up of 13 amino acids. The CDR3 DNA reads TGTGCCAGCAGCACAGGGGATCACACTGAAGCTTTCTTT. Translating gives CASSTGDHTEAFF.

The CDR3 coding sequence is TGTGCCAGCAGCTTCGGGGTATCTGGGGCCAACGTCCTGACTTTC. Encoded protein: CASSFGVSGANVLTF. This rearrangement joins TRBV7-2 to TRBJ2-6, with D possibly matching TRBD2 (5 bases). Deletions cut 3 bases from V and 1 base from J, with 7 bases between. Per the germline V gene, CDR1 is SGHTA and CDR2 is FQGNSA. This CDR3 contains 15 residues.

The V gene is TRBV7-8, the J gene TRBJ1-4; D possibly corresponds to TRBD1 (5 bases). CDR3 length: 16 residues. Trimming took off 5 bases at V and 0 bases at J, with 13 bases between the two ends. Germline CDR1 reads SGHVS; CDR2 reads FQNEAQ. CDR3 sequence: CASSSYRIATNEKLFF. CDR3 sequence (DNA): TGTGCCAGCAGCAGCTACAGGATCGCAACTAATGAAAAACTGTTTTTT. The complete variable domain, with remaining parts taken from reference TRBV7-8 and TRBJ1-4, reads GAGVSQSPRYKVAKRGQDVALRCDPISGHVSLFWYQQALGQGPEFLTYFQNEAQLDKSGLPSDRFFAERPEGSVSTLKIQRTQQEDSAVYLCASSSYRIATNEKLFFGSGTQLSVL.